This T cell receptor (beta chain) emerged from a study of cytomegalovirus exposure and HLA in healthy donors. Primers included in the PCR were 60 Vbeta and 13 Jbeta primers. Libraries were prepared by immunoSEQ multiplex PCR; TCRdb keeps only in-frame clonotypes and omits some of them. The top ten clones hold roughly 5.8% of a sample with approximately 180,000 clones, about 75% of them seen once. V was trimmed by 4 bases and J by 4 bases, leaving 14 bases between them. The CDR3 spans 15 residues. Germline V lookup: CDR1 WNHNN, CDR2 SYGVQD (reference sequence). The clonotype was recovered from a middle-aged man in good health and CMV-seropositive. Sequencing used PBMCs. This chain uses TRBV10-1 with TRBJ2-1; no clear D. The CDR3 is CASSARTVGYNEQFF. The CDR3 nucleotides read TGCGCCAGCAGTGCCCGAACGGTCGGGTACAATGAGCAGTTCTTC.